This T cell receptor (beta chain) was identified in a study of blood T cell repertoires in COVID-19. Study summary: Samples representing acute and convalescent COVID-19 were sourced from the United States, Italy and Spain. T cells, B-cell-depleted T cells, or PBMCs supplied cDNA or gDNA.

Assay used: immunoSEQ multiplex PCR; TCRdb lists only in-frame clones, some missing. Of fewer than 75,000 clones in the sample, about 88% are singletons; the top ten hold 3.9%. This receptor was obtained from an older man with acute or convalescent COVID-19. Specimen: peripheral blood.

The CDR3 nucleotides are TGTGCCACCAGCAGAGGCCGGACTAGCGGGGAAAGCACAGATACGCAGTATTTT. This translates into CATSRGRTSGESTDTQYF. The chain combines TRBV15 with TRBJ2-3; 12 positions match TRBD2. Germline CDR1 reads LNHNV; CDR2 reads YYDKDF (reference sequence). Trimming cost V 1 base and J 0 bases; bases outside gene matches: 5. CDR3 length equals 18 residues. The full variable domain, with the rest looked up from reference TRBV15 and TRBJ2-3, is DAMVIQNPRYQVTQFGKPVTLSCSQTLNHNVMYWYQQKSSQAPKLLFHYYDKDFNNEADTPDNFQSRRPNTSFCFLDIRSPGLGDTAMYLCATSRGRTSGESTDTQYFGPGTRLTVL.